This record covers a single T cell receptor (beta chain). Its antigen is currently unknown. Naivety among CD8 cells was defined by CD45RO negativity and positive CCR7 selection, thereby excluding terminally differentiated effector memory CD45RA+ cells. The data are from a study of shared clonotypes between healthy human individuals. Whole-study context: The plates for each donor numbered three CD4 naive, three CD4 memory, two CD8 naive and one CD8 memory. Findings of the study overall: It was the non-shared clonotypes that had lower generation probabilities than clonotypes shared by all four donors.

The CDR3 totals 14 residues. Per the germline V gene, CDR1 is SGHNT and CDR2 is YYREEE (reference sequence). Trimming at V came to 5 bases and at J to 1 base, leaving 4 bases not matched to a gene. Over several immunoSEQ plates, each subset's genomic DNA was distributed in even portions. Data came from immunoSEQ multiplex PCR; TCRdb stores just in-frame clones and leaves some out. The sample has around 2,100,000 clones; about 95% are singletons. The TCR was taken from a man younger than 35 in good health. What was sequenced was naive CD8+ T cells sorted from blood. The chain employs TRBV5-4 and TRBJ1-1, with 8 bases matching TRBD1. The DNA for the CDR3 is TGTGCCAGCAGTTACGGACAGGGGAACACTGAAGCTTTCTTT. Its protein is CASSYGQGNTEAFF.